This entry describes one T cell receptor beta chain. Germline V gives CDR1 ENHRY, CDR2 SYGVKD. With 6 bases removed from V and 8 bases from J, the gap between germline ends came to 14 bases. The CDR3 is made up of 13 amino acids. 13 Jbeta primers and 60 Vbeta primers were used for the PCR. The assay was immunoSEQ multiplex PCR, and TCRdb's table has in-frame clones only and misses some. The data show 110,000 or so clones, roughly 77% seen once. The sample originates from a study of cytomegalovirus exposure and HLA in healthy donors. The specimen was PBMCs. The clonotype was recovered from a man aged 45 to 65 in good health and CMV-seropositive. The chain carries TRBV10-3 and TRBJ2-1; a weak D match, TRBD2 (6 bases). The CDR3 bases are TGTGCCATCAGACTGACGGCGGGGCATGAGCAGTTCTTC. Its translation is CAIRLTAGHEQFF.